This TCR beta chain emerged from a study of shared clonotypes between healthy human individuals. Across the whole study: A few men and a couple of women, aged 18 to 49, were donors.

The germline V gene encodes CDR1 SGHDN and CDR2 FVKESK. The V end was cut by 1 base, the J end by 3 bases, with 1 base between. The length of the CDR3 is 12 residues. All donors were healthy HIV-negative adults lacking recent acute infections or vaccinations. All participating donors were Caucasian adults from Nashville, Tennessee. Unsorted samples relied on about 90 million PBMCs, which served as the source of genomic DNA. Sequencing was performed with immunoSEQ multiplex PCR; in TCRdb, only in-frame clones are kept and a portion is missing. The repertoire includes hundreds of thousands of clones, 76% of them detected once, and 10% to 15% sits in the top ten.

The chain links TRBV14 to TRBJ1-3; D not resolved. The sample consisted of PBMCs. The sequence derives from a woman in her 40s in good health. Some clones in this sample may be carry-over from other donors' samples. CDR3 protein: CASSQGGNTIYF. CDR3 bases: TGTGCCAGCAGCCAAGGTGGAAACACCATATATTTT.